The rows below give T cell receptor beta chains drawn from one sample of a study of human T cells and chemical hapten exposure. TCRdb redid the calling of the RACE reads with MiXCR, one entry per CDR3 protein. The sample carries fewer than 200,000 distinct CDR3 sequences, about 30% recorded once. The specimen was whole blood, collected in connection with sensitization to the hapten diphenylcyclopropenone (DPC). These TCRs come from a woman aged 18-29 years with alopecia areata. Some clones in this sample may be carry-over from other donors' samples. The CDR3 runs from the conserved cysteine through the conserved F or W. A D gene is named only where the DNA matches it firmly. Size values are once, few and many counts, or a class for expanded clones, and some rows have none.

v_call: TRBV6-2/TRBV6-3
clone_size: few
j_call: TRBJ1-1
d_call: -
cdr3_nt: TGTGCCAGCAGTTACCTGGGGGTCATAATGACAGAGAACACTGAAGCTTTCTTT
cdr3_aa: CASSYLGVIMTENTEAFF

v_call: TRBV7-2
clone_size: -
j_call: TRBJ1-5
d_call: -
cdr3_nt: TGTGCCAGCAGCTTAGTAGGGCCCCAGCATTTT
cdr3_aa: CASSLVGPQHF

v_call: TRBV7-9
clone_size: -
j_call: TRBJ1-1
d_call: -
cdr3_nt: TGTGCCAGCAGCTTACTGTTCCCCGGGGGACAACCTGAAGCTTTCTTT
cdr3_aa: CASSLLFPGGQPEAFF

v_call: TRBV29-1
clone_size: few
j_call: TRBJ2-3
d_call: -
cdr3_nt: TGCAGCGTTGAGGGACCGGGGGGCACAGATACGCAGTATTTT
cdr3_aa: CSVEGPGGTDTQYF

v_call: TRBV27
clone_size: -
j_call: TRBJ1-1
d_call: TRBD1
cdr3_nt: TGTGCCAGCAGTTTACCAGGGGGGGCTGAAGCTTTCTTT
cdr3_aa: CASSLPGGAEAFF

v_call: TRBV7-2
clone_size: -
j_call: TRBJ2-7
d_call: TRBD1
cdr3_nt: TGTGCCAGCAGCCTACAACCCGGGACAGGGGGCTACTACGAGCAGTACTTC
cdr3_aa: CASSLQPGTGGYYEQYF

v_call: TRBV19
clone_size: few
j_call: TRBJ1-5
d_call: -
cdr3_nt: TGTGCCAGTAGTCCCCCGGGTGAAGCCCCATCTTATAGCAATCAGCCCCAGCATTTT
cdr3_aa: CASSPPGEAPSYSNQPQHF

v_call: TRBV11-2
clone_size: -
j_call: TRBJ2-5
d_call: -
cdr3_nt: TGTGCCAGCACCCTCATTCCCAGGGGTCAAGAGACCCAGTACTTC
cdr3_aa: CASTLIPRGQETQYF

v_call: TRBV12-5
clone_size: few
j_call: TRBJ2-7
d_call: -
cdr3_nt: TGTGCTAGTGGTTTCACAACCTACGAGCAGTACTTC
cdr3_aa: CASGFTTYEQYF

v_call: TRBV10-3
clone_size: many
j_call: TRBJ1-2
d_call: -
cdr3_nt: TGTGCCATCAGTGAAGGGGGGTATGGCTACACCTTC
cdr3_aa: CAISEGGYGYTF

v_call: TRBV29-1
clone_size: -
j_call: TRBJ2-7
d_call: -
cdr3_nt: TGCAGCGCCCGACCGGACAGTTCGGTCCTCGAGCAGTACTTC
cdr3_aa: CSARPDSSVLEQYF

v_call: TRBV28
clone_size: -
j_call: TRBJ2-2
d_call: TRBD1
cdr3_nt: TGTGCCAGCAGTTTAGCCAGGGGGCGAGGCGGGGAGCTGTTTTTT
cdr3_aa: CASSLARGRGGELFF

v_call: TRBV10-3
clone_size: -
j_call: TRBJ2-7
d_call: TRBD2
cdr3_nt: TGTGCCATCAGTGAGTCGAACAGCGGGAGATACGAGCAGTACTTC
cdr3_aa: CAISESNSGRYEQYF

v_call: TRBV6-2/TRBV6-3
clone_size: -
j_call: TRBJ1-1
d_call: -
cdr3_nt: TGTGCCAGCAGCTCGTGGTCTGAAGCTTTCTTT
cdr3_aa: CASSSWSEAFF

v_call: TRBV20-1
clone_size: few
j_call: TRBJ2-3
d_call: -
cdr3_nt: TGCAGTGCCCGACTAGGGTTTTCAGATACGCAGTATTTT
cdr3_aa: CSARLGFSDTQYF

v_call: TRBV20-1
clone_size: -
j_call: TRBJ2-1
d_call: TRBD1
cdr3_nt: TGCAGTGCTAGTCGGATTGGACAGGTCGGGGATGAGCAGTTCTTC
cdr3_aa: CSASRIGQVGDEQFF

v_call: TRBV6-2/TRBV6-3
clone_size: -
j_call: TRBJ1-3
d_call: TRBD1
cdr3_nt: TGTGCCAGCAGTTGGACAGGACCTGGAAACACCATATATTTT
cdr3_aa: CASSWTGPGNTIYF

v_call: TRBV11-2
clone_size: few
j_call: TRBJ1-3
d_call: -
cdr3_nt: TGTGCCAGCAGCTTAGCCTTCCCTGTCTCTGGAAACACCATATATTTT
cdr3_aa: CASSLAFPVSGNTIYF

v_call: TRBV20-1
clone_size: -
j_call: TRBJ2-3
d_call: TRBD1
cdr3_nt: TGCAGTGCCTGGACAGGGAACACAGATACGCAGTATTTT
cdr3_aa: CSAWTGNTDTQYF

v_call: TRBV7-9
clone_size: -
j_call: TRBJ2-5
d_call: TRBD2
cdr3_nt: TGTGCCACAGCCCCCCTATTCCGCCTAGCGGGGTTCAAAGAGACCCAGTACTTC
cdr3_aa: CATAPLFRLAGFKETQYF

v_call: TRBV9
clone_size: -
j_call: TRBJ2-3
d_call: TRBD2
cdr3_nt: TGTGCCAGCAGCCAAACTGGACTAGCGACAGATACGCAGTATTTT
cdr3_aa: CASSQTGLATDTQYF

v_call: TRBV6-6
clone_size: few
j_call: TRBJ2-7
d_call: -
cdr3_nt: TGTGCCAGCAGTTACTCCGACAGCGAGCAGTACTTC
cdr3_aa: CASSYSDSEQYF

v_call: TRBV4-1
clone_size: few
j_call: TRBJ2-4
d_call: TRBD1
cdr3_nt: TGCGCCAGCAGCCAAGATTGGGGACAGCTAGCCAAAAACATTCAGTACTTC
cdr3_aa: CASSQDWGQLAKNIQYF

v_call: TRBV29-1
clone_size: -
j_call: TRBJ1-2
d_call: -
cdr3_nt: TGCAGCGTTGAAGATCGGGTCCTTTTAGGGTATGGCTACACCTTC
cdr3_aa: CSVEDRVLLGYGYTF

v_call: TRBV5-4
clone_size: few
j_call: TRBJ2-1
d_call: -
cdr3_nt: TGTGCCAGCAGCTTGGCTAGCGCGCACAATGAGCAGTTCTTC
cdr3_aa: CASSLASAHNEQFF

v_call: TRBV9
clone_size: many
j_call: TRBJ1-1
d_call: -
cdr3_nt: TGTGCCAGCAGCGTCAGCCCCAGGGGAACTGAAGCTTTCTTT
cdr3_aa: CASSVSPRGTEAFF

v_call: TRBV5-5
clone_size: -
j_call: TRBJ2-3
d_call: -
cdr3_nt: TGTGCCAGCAGCTTGGGGTCCCCAGATACGCAGTATTTT
cdr3_aa: CASSLGSPDTQYF

v_call: TRBV28
clone_size: few
j_call: TRBJ2-7
d_call: -
cdr3_nt: TGTGCCAGCAGTGGTACACGCACAACTTACGAGCAGTACTTC
cdr3_aa: CASSGTRTTYEQYF

v_call: TRBV20-1
clone_size: few
j_call: TRBJ2-2
d_call: -
cdr3_nt: TGCAGTGCTCGAAGGGACGCCGCGAACACCGGGGAGCTGTTTTTT
cdr3_aa: CSARRDAANTGELFF

v_call: TRBV28
clone_size: few
j_call: TRBJ1-6
d_call: -
cdr3_nt: TGTGCTACCCAGGCCTTTGCCAGCTCCTATAATTCACCCCTCCACTTT
cdr3_aa: CATQAFASSYNSPLHF

v_call: TRBV20-1
clone_size: -
j_call: TRBJ1-1
d_call: -
cdr3_nt: TGCAGTGCGCAGGGCCAAGTCTCTGAAGCTTTCTTT
cdr3_aa: CSAQGQVSEAFF

v_call: TRBV12-3/TRBV12-4
clone_size: few
j_call: TRBJ2-5
d_call: TRBD2
cdr3_nt: TGTGCCAGCTCACCTGGGGGTAGCGGGGTAGTGGCCCAGTACTTC
cdr3_aa: CASSPGGSGVVAQYF

v_call: TRBV5-1
clone_size: -
j_call: TRBJ2-7
d_call: -
cdr3_nt: TGCGCCAGCAGCTCCCCGGATGCCTACGAGCAGTACTTC
cdr3_aa: CASSSPDAYEQYF

v_call: TRBV12-3/TRBV12-4
clone_size: few
j_call: TRBJ1-2
d_call: -
cdr3_nt: TGTGCCAGCAGTTTTTTTTGGGGATCCTATGGCTACACCTTC
cdr3_aa: CASSFFWGSYGYTF

v_call: TRBV20-1
clone_size: -
j_call: TRBJ2-7
d_call: -
cdr3_nt: TGCAGTGCTAGGGGGGCCCACGACGGCTACCTCTACGAGCAGTACTTC
cdr3_aa: CSARGAHDGYLYEQYF

v_call: TRBV5-4
clone_size: -
j_call: TRBJ2-3
d_call: TRBD2
cdr3_nt: TGTGCCAGCAGACTAGCGGGGGGGCAACGAGATACGCAGTATTTT
cdr3_aa: CASRLAGGQRDTQYF

v_call: TRBV20-1
clone_size: -
j_call: TRBJ1-1
d_call: -
cdr3_nt: TGCAGTGCTAGGTCGGATTTGAACACTGAAGCTTTCTTT
cdr3_aa: CSARSDLNTEAFF

v_call: TRBV7-9
clone_size: -
j_call: TRBJ1-6
d_call: -
cdr3_nt: TGTGCCATCGACAGCACTTATAATTCACCCCTCCACTTT
cdr3_aa: CAIDSTYNSPLHF

v_call: TRBV15
clone_size: -
j_call: TRBJ2-7
d_call: -
cdr3_nt: TGTGCCACCAGCAGAGATTTAGGGTCCGAGCAGTACTTC
cdr3_aa: CATSRDLGSEQYF

v_call: TRBV6-2/TRBV6-3
clone_size: -
j_call: TRBJ2-5
d_call: -
cdr3_nt: TGTGCCAGCAGGCGTAAAGAGACCCAGTACTTC
cdr3_aa: CASRRKETQYF